The T cell receptor beta chain described here comes from a study of blood T cell repertoires in COVID-19 (dated by TCRdb to the early 2020s). At the level of the whole study: Samples from collaborators originated in the United States, Italy and Spain and spanned both the acute and convalescent phases of COVID-19. The prospective study material was composed of cDNA or gDNA derived from T cells, B-cell-depleted T cells, or PBMCs. Deeply sampled blood TCRbeta repertoires from subjects exposed to, actively infected with, or recovered from COVID-19 were included in the dataset. The repertoires were made available in a free public database intended to serve as a resource for research on the immune response to SARS-CoV-2. The samples were drawn from two sources: the first 160 participants of the ongoing ImmuneRACE study, and approximately 1,300 subjects contributed by 6 global collaborators. Sample metadata almost always included a de-identified subject ID, COVID-19 status, age in years and sex. HLA class I and class II types, where available, came from metadata supplied by the sample provider rather than from assay-based typing. General conclusions and limits of the study: How much clinical and demographic metadata was included differed by source and by participant, and the metadata was provided uncurated.

Whole blood was collected in K2EDTA tubes by collaborating institutions according to the institutions' own protocols. For TCRbeta analysis, collaborators shipped samples in one of three forms: frozen whole blood, isolated PBMCs, or DNA extracted from either of those sample types. This clone came up once. Its antigen remains unidentified. Base qualities are not provided; no much larger clone lies one nucleotide away. Including the terminal cysteine and phenylalanine, the CDR3 comprises 15 residues. Only the CDR3 DNA stays, 45 bases, in frame from base 1. As encoded in the germline V gene, CDR1 is MNHEY while CDR2 is SVGAGI. The junction shows trimming of 5 bases on V and 0 bases on J, and the gene matches do not reach 3 bases of it. TCRbeta CDR3 regions were amplified from genomic DNA using the immunoSEQ Assay, a bias-controlled multiplex PCR. As for the original processing: Nucleated cell counts per sample were estimated from amplification of reference gene primers within the assay. Sequence reads were collapsed and filtered to measure the absolute abundance of every unique TCRbeta CDR3 rearrangement. For each sample, productive Simpson clonality was calculated as the square root of Simpson's diversity index over productive rearrangements. What TCRdb holds here is the immuneACCESS table cut down to in-frame rearrangements. Part of the clones is not present; checked against another copy, under half of the missing clones reflect an unresolved V gene, and the others are unexplained. V, J and clone size reflect that table, while D and trimming were determined from the DNA. In this sample the table shows 150,000 to 200,000 clones, around 84% of which occur a single time. Approximately 15% of the sample lies in the top ten.

This receptor was obtained from a man aged 25 to 40 with active or convalescent COVID-19. The sequence joins TRBV6-5 to TRBJ2-1; 8 nucleotides in the junction match TRBD1. Material for sequencing was peripheral blood. The CDR3 corresponds to CASSRDRPSYNEQFF. The nucleotide sequence reads as follows: TGTGCCAGCAGTCGGGACAGGCCCTCCTACAATGAGCAGTTCTTC.